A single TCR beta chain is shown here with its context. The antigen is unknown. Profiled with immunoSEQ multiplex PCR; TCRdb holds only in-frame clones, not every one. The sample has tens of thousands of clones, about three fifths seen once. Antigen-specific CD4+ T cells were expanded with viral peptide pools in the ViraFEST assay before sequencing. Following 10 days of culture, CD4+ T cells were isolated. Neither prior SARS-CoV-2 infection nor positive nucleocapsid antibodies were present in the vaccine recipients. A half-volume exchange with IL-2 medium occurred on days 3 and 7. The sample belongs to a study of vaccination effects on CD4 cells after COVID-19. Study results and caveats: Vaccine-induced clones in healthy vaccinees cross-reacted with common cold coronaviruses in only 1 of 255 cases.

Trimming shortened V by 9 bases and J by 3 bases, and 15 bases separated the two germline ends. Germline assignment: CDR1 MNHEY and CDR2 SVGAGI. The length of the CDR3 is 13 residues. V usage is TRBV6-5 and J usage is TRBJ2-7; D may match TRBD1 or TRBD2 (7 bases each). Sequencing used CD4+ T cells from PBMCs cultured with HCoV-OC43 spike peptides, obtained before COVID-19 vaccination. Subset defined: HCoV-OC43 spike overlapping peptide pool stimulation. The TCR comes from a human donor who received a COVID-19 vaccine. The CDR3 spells CASTSGTDYEQYF. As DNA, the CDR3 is TGTGCCAGTACGAGCGGGACAGACTACGAGCAGTACTTC.